Below, 13 T cell receptor beta chains from the same sample are listed, as sequenced in a study of blood T cells in healthy people across ages (dated by TCRdb to 2013 to 2016). The receptor library was made with 5' RACE. Instrument used: Illumina HiSeq 2500. A second PCR of about 6 to 11 cycles was run with a J-beta primer mix and a sample-barcoded 5' primer. Starting from the raw public reads, TCRdb applied fastp trimming at Q25, assembled clones with MiXCR and retained in-frame beta chains. Here each entry gathers all rows of one CDR3 protein and keeps the most common genes and DNA. Across this sample there are some 1.5 million distinct CDR3 sequences, with 28% seen only once. The ten largest clones add up to 7.7% of the sample. Sequenced input: blood. The receptors here all came from a woman aged 30 to 39 in good health.

There are many counts of this clonotype. This chain uses TRBV7-9 with TRBJ2-5, with no clear D. Per the germline V gene, CDR1 is SEHNR and CDR2 is FQNEAQ (reference sequence). The CDR3 length is 16 residues. V was shortened by 5 bases and J by 0 bases, with 16 bases between the two germline ends. This chain's CDR3 is CASSLTHIGDQETQYF. CDR3 DNA: TGTGCCAGCAGCCTAACCCACATTGGCGACCAAGAGACCCAGTACTTC.

In the case of this clonotype: This sequence may be a read error, since a much larger clone differs from it by one base. The chain combines TRBV18 with TRBJ2-7, with 14 positions matching TRBD2. Germline CDR1 is KGHSH and CDR2 is LQKENI. The CDR3 length is 15 residues. The DNA of the CDR3 is TGTGCCGGCTCACCGGGACTAGCGGGGGATTACGAGCAGTACTTC. It is translated as CAGSPGLAGDYEQYF.

As for this clonotype: The junction does not match germline at one end; this may be a read error. The rearrangement uses TRBV9 and TRBJ2-7; TRBD1 aligns across 7 bases. The germline V gene has CDR1 SGDLS and CDR2 YYNGEE. The CDR3 is 14 amino acids. DNA for the CDR3: TGTGCCAGCAGCAAACAGGGGATTTCCTACGAGCAGGACTTC. It encodes CASSKQGISYEQDF. Combining the CDR3 with reference TRBV9 and TRBJ2-7 gives the whole variable domain DSGVTQTPKHLITATGQRVTLRCSPRSGDLSVYWYQQSLDQGLQFLIQYYNGEERAKGNILERFSAQQFPDLHSELNLSSLELGDSALYFCASSKQGISYEQDFGPGTRLTVT.

This clonotype has only a few counts. The chain couples TRBV4-1 to TRBJ2-7; 7 bases are a match to TRBD1. CDR1 MGHRA and CDR2 YSYEKL come from the germline V gene. Trimming took 0 bases from V and 4 from J; bases not matched to a gene: 9. CDR3 length: 16 amino acids. The CDR3 sequence: CASSQDYGTDFYEQYF. The CDR3 DNA reads as TGCGCCAGCAGCCAAGATTACGGGACAGATTTTTACGAGCAGTACTTC.

Turning to this clonotype: A much larger clone differs by one base, so this may be a read error. V and J are TRBV7-2 and TRBJ2-7; TRBD1 agrees at 8 bases. CDR1 is SGHTA, CDR2 FQGNSA, per germline. CDR3 length equals 15 residues. CDR3 sequence reads: CASSEDRGITYGQYF. DNA for the CDR3: TGTGCCAGCAGCGAAGACAGGGGCATCACCTACGGGCAGTACTTC.

There are many counts of this clonotype. The V call is TRBV20-1, the J call TRBJ1-4; D is uncertain. Trimming left V 2 bases short and J 7 bases short, with 5 bases between. The CDR3 runs 11 residues. Looked up from germline, CDR1 is DFQATT and CDR2 is SNEGSKA (reference sequence). The CDR3 is CSARWVEKLFF. The CDR3 DNA reads TGCAGTGCTAGATGGGTTGAAAAACTGTTTTTT.

The sample holds a few counts of this clonotype. The chain recombines TRBV20-1 with TRBJ2-3; 11 bases agree with TRBD2. Germline CDR1 is DFQATT and CDR2 is SNEGSKA (reference sequence). V gave up 4 bases and J gave up 2 bases; unmatched junction bases: 5. CDR3 length: 15 residues. DNA for the CDR3: TGCAGTGCTATCTCGACTAGCGGGGTCACAGATACGCAGTATTTT. Residues: CSAISTSGVTDTQYF.

This clonotype was detected a few times. The CDR3 sequence is CASTFGGTGDNEQFF. The CDR3 region has the DNA TGTGCCAGCACCTTCGGGGGGACAGGGGACAATGAGCAGTTCTTC. V is TRBV6-6 and J is TRBJ2-1; 10 positions agree with TRBD1. This CDR3 is 15 amino acids long. V lost 7 bases and J lost 5; bases outside the gene matches: 8. Germline values: CDR1 MNHNY, CDR2 SVGAGI (reference sequence).

This clonotype turned up a few times. The V call is TRBV5-1, the J call TRBJ1-2; 7 nucleotides agree with TRBD1. Germline lookup yields CDR1 SGHRS and CDR2 YFSETQ. V was pared by 5 bases and J by 4 bases, with 5 bases of the junction left unmatched. This CDR3 is 13 amino acids long. Here the CDR3 DNA reads TGCGCCAGCAGGTCTCCAGGGGGCTATGGCTACACCTTC. Its protein is CASRSPGGYGYTF.

This clonotype was seen ten or more times. This chain's CDR3 is CASSYDGPYEQYF. The CDR3 DNA follows: TGCGCCAGCAGCTATGACGGCCCCTACGAGCAGTACTTC. The chain employs TRBV5-1 and TRBJ2-7; D remains unclear. Trimming left V 3 bases short and J 2 bases short, with 9 bases between. The CDR3 is 13 residues long. Germline assignment: CDR1 SGHRS and CDR2 YFSETQ. The whole variable domain, remainder taken from reference TRBV5-1 and TRBJ2-7, is KAGVTQTPRYLIKTRGQQVTLSCSPISGHRSVSWYQQTPGQGLQFLFEYFSETQRNKGNFPGRFSGRQFSNSRSEMNVSTLELGDSALYLCASSYDGPYEQYFGPGTRLTVT.

The rearrangement uses TRBV9 and TRBJ2-7, with D possibly matching TRBD1 (6 bases). The CDR3 is 13 residues long. Germline loops: CDR1 SGDLS, CDR2 YYNGEE. V lost 3 bases to trimming and J lost 4 bases, with 11 bases between them. Here the CDR3 reads CASSAGQQYEQYF. The CDR3 coding sequence is TGTGCCAGCAGCGCGGGACAACAGTACGAGCAGTACTTC. Using reference TRBV9 and TRBJ2-7 for the parts outside the CDR3, the full variable domain is DSGVTQTPKHLITATGQRVTLRCSPRSGDLSVYWYQQSLDQGLQFLIQYYNGEERAKGNILERFSAQQFPDLHSELNLSSLELGDSALYFCASSAGQQYEQYFGPGTRLTVT.

This chain uses TRBV20-1 with TRBJ2-1, with D maybe TRBD1 (5 bases). The CDR3 loop spans 14 amino acids. V was cut by 1 base and J by 7 bases, with 14 bases left in between. Germline CDR1 is DFQATT and CDR2 is SNEGSKA (reference sequence). CDR3 nucleotide sequence: TGCAGTGCTAGAGTCCTCAGGGCTTGGAATGAGCAGTTCTTC. Protein sequence: CSARVLRAWNEQFF.

This clonotype occurred a few times. This chain uses TRBV7-9 with TRBJ2-5; maybe TRBD2 (6 bases). The CDR3 has 15 amino acids. Germline V CDR1 and CDR2: SEHNR, FQNEAQ (reference sequence). V lost 5 bases to trimming and J lost 11 bases, with 24 bases between them. The CDR3 region has the DNA TGTGCCAGCAGCCCCAGGAGGGCTGGCTACAATGAGCAGTACTTC. This translates into CASSPRRAGYNEQYF.